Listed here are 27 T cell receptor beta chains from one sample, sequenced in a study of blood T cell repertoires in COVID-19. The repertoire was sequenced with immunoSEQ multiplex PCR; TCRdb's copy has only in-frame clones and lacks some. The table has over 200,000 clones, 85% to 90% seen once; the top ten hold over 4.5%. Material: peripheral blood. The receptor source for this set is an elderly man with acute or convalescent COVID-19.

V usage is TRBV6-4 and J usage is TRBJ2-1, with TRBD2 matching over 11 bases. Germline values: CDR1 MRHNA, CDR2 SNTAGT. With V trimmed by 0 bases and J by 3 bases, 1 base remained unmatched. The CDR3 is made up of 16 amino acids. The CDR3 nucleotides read TGTGCCAGCAGTGACTCCGGGACTAGCGGCTACAATGAGCAGTTCTTC. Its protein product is CASSDSGTSGYNEQFF.

The CDR3 nucleotides are TGTGCCAGCAGTTTTTTAGGGGGCGATCAAAAACTGTTTTTT. It yields the protein CASSFLGGDQKLFF. The chain combines TRBV27 with TRBJ1-4; 7 bases agree with TRBD1. The length of the CDR3 is 14 residues. Germline CDR1 and CDR2: MNHEY and SMNVEV (reference sequence). Trimming took 3 bases from V and 9 from J; bases not matched to a gene: 7.

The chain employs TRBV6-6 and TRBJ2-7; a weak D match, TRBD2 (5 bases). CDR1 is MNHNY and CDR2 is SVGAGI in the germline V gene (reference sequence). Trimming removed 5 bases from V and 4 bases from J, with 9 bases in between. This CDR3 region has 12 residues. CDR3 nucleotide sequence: TGTGCCAGCAGTAAAGCGGAGTACGAGCAGTACGTC. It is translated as CASSKAEYEQYV.

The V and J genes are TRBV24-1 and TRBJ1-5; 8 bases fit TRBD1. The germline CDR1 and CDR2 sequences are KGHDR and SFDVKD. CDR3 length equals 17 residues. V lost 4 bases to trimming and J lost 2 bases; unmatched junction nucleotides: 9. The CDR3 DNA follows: TGTGCCACCAGTGAAGAGACAGGGGCGACGGGCAATCAGCCCCAGCATTTT. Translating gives CATSEETGATGNQPQHF.

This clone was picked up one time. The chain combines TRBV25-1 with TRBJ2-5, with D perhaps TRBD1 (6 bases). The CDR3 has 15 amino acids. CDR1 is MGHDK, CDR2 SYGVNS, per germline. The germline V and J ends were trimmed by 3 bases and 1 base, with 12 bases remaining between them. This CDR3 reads CASSDQGTIQETQYF. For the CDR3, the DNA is TGTGCCAGCAGTGATCAGGGGACAATCCAAGAGACCCAGTACTTC.

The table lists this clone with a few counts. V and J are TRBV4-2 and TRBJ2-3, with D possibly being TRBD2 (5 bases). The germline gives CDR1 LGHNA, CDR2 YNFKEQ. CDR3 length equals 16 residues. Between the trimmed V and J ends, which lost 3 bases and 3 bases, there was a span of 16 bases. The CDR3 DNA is TGTGCCAGCAGCCACCCGGACTTTACCGAAACAGATACGCAGTATTTT. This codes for CASSHPDFTETDTQYF.

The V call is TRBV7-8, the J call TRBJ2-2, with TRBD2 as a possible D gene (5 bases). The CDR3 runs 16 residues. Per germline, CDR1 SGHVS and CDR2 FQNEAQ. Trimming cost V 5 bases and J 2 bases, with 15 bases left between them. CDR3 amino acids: CASSQGLALNTGELFF. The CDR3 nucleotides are TGTGCCAGCAGCCAAGGTCTAGCCCTAAACACCGGGGAGCTGTTTTTT.

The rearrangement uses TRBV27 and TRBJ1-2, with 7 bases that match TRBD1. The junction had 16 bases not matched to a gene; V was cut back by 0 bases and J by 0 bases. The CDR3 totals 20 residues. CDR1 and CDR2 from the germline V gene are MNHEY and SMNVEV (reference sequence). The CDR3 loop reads CASSLSGTATGWASNYGYTF. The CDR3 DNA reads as TGTGCCAGCAGTTTATCGGGGACAGCGACAGGGTGGGCTTCTAACTATGGCTACACCTTC.

The CDR3 is CASSVAAGAAYEQYF. CDR3 in DNA: TGTGCCAGCAGCGTAGCGGCAGGGGCTGCCTACGAGCAGTACTTC. The V call is TRBV9, the J call TRBJ2-7, with D tentatively TRBD1 (6 bases). This CDR3 spans 15 amino acids. Trimming removed 0 bases from V and 2 bases from J, with 12 bases in between. Germline V gene data show CDR1 as SGDLS and CDR2 as YYNGEE. The complete variable domain, with remaining parts taken from reference TRBV9 and TRBJ2-7, reads DSGVTQTPKHLITATGQRVTLRCSPRSGDLSVYWYQQSLDQGLQFLIQYYNGEERAKGNILERFSAQQFPDLHSELNLSSLELGDSALYFCASSVAAGAAYEQYFGPGTRLTVT.

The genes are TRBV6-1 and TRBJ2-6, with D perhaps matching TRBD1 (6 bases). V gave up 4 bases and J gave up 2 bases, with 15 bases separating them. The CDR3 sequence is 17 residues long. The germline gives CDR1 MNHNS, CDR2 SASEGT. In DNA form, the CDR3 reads TGTGCCAGCAGTGCGCCTCAGGGGCTTACTGGGGCCAACGTCCTGACTTTC. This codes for CASSAPQGLTGANVLTF.

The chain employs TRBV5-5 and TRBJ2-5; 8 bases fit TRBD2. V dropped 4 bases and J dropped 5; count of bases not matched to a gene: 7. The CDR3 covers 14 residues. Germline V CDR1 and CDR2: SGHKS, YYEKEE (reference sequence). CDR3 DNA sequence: TGTGCCAGCAGCCTCATAGCGGGAATTGAGACCCAGTACTTC. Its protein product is CASSLIAGIETQYF.

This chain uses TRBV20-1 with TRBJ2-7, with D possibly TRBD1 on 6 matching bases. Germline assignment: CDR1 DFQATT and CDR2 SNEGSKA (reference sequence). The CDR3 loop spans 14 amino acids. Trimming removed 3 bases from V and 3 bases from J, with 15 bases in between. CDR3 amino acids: CSASPQGKSYEQYV. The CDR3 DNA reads TGCAGTGCTAGTCCTCAGGGGAAGAGCTACGAGCAGTACGTC.

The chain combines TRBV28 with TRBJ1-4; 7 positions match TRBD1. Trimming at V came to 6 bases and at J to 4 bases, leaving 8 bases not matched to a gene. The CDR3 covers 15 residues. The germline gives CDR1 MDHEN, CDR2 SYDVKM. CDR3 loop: CASSSIQGNNEKLFF. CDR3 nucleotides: TGTGCCAGCAGCTCAATACAGGGGAATAATGAAAAACTGTTTTTT.

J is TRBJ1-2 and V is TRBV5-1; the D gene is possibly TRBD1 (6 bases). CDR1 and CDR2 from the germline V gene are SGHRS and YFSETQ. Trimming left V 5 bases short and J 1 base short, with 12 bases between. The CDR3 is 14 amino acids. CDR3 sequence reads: CASSNRESNYGYTF. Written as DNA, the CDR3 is TGCGCCAGCAGTAACAGGGAGAGTAACTATGGCTACACCTTC.

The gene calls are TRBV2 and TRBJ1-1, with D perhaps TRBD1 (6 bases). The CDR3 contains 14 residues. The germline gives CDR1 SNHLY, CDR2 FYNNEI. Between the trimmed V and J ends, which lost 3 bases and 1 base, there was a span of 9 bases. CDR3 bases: TGTGCCAGCAGTGAGGGGACACCGAACACTGAAGCTTTCTTT. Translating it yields CASSEGTPNTEAFF.

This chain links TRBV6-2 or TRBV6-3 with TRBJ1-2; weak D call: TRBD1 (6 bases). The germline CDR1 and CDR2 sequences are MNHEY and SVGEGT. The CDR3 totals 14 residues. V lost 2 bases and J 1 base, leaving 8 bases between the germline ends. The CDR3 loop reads CASSYGQLNYGYTF. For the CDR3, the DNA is TGTGCCAGCAGTTACGGACAGCTTAACTATGGCTACACCTTC.

CDR3: CASSSTSGNKAKNIQYF. CDR3 in DNA: TGTGCCAGCAGCTCGACTAGCGGGAATAAGGCCAAAAACATTCAGTACTTC. V usage is TRBV5-4 and J usage is TRBJ2-4; 11 bases fit TRBD2. The length of the CDR3 is 17 residues. The germline CDR1 and CDR2 sequences are SGHNT and YYREEE (reference sequence). J was trimmed by 1 base and V by 3 bases; bases with no gene match: 6.

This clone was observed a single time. The CDR3 protein is CATSDRDQGNQPQHF. CDR3 sequence (DNA): TGTGCCACCAGTGATCGGGACCAGGGGAATCAGCCCCAGCATTTT. The chain carries TRBV24-1 and TRBJ1-5; D is perhaps TRBD1 (6 bases). Trimming took 3 bases from V and 4 from J, leaving 12 bases between them. The CDR3 sequence is 15 residues long. The germline V gene has CDR1 KGHDR and CDR2 SFDVKD.

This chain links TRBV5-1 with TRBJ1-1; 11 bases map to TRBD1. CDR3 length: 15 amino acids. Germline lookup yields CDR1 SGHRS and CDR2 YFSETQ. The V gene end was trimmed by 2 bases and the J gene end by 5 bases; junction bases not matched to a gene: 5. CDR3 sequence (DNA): TGCGCCAGCAGCTTCAACCGGGACAGGGGGACTGAAGCTTTCTTT. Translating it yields CASSFNRDRGTEAFF.

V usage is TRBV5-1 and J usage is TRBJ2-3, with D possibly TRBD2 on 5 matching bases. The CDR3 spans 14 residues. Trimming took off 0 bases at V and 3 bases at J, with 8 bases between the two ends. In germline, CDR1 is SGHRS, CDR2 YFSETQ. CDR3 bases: TGCGCCAGCAGCTTGGGTGGAGGAACAGATACGCAGTATTTT. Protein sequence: CASSLGGGTDTQYF.

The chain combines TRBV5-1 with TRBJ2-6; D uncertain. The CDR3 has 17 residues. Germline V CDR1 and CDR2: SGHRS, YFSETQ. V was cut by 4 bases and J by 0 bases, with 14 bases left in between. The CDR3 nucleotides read TGCGCCAGCAGCCCACAGTCCGGATTCTCTGGGGCCAACGTCCTGACTTTC. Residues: CASSPQSGFSGANVLTF.

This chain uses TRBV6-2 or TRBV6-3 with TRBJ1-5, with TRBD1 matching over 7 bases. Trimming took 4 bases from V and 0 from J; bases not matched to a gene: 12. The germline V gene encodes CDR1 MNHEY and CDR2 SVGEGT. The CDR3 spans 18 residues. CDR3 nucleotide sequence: TGTGCCAGCAGTTCGTCCGGGACAGACCAATATAGCAATCAGCCCCAGCATTTT. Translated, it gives CASSSSGTDQYSNQPQHF.

This CDR3 reads CASSPRQQGSYEQYF. CDR3 DNA sequence: TGTGCCAGCTCACCACGGCAACAGGGCTCCTACGAGCAGTACTTC. The chain joins TRBV18 to TRBJ2-7; possibly TRBD1 for D (6 bases). The V gene's germline CDR1 is KGHSH and CDR2 LQKENI. The CDR3 contains 15 residues. V lost 1 base and J 0 bases, leaving 10 bases between the germline ends.

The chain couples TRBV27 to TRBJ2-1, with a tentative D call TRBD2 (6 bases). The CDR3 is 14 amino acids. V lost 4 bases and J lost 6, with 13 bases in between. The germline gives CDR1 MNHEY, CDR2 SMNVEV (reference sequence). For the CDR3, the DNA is TGTGCCAGCAGTTGGAGGGGTATGGGCAATGAGCAGTTCTTC. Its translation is CASSWRGMGNEQFF.

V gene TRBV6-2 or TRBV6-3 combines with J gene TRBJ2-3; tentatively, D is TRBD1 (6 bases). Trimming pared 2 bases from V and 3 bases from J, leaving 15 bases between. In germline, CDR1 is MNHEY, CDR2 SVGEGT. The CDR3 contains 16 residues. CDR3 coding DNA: TGTGCCAGCAGTTACGAGAGGGGGACAATGACAGATACGCAGTATTTT. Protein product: CASSYERGTMTDTQYF.

The DNA of the CDR3 is TGCGCCACTCGACCAGGGGGCCAGCCCTATGGCTACACCTTC. This codes for CATRPGGQPYGYTF. V usage is TRBV5-1 and J usage is TRBJ1-2, with 8 bases matching TRBD1. V was pared by 9 bases and J by 4 bases, with 11 bases of the junction left unmatched. The CDR3 consists of 14 residues. Germline V gene lookup returns CDR1 SGHRS and CDR2 YFSETQ.

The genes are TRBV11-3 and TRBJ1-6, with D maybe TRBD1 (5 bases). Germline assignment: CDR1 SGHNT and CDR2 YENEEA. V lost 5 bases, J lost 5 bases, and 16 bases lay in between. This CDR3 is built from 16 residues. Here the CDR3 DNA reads TGTGCCAGCAGCCAGAGCGGGGGACCGAATAATTCACCCCTCCACTTT. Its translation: CASSQSGGPNNSPLHF.